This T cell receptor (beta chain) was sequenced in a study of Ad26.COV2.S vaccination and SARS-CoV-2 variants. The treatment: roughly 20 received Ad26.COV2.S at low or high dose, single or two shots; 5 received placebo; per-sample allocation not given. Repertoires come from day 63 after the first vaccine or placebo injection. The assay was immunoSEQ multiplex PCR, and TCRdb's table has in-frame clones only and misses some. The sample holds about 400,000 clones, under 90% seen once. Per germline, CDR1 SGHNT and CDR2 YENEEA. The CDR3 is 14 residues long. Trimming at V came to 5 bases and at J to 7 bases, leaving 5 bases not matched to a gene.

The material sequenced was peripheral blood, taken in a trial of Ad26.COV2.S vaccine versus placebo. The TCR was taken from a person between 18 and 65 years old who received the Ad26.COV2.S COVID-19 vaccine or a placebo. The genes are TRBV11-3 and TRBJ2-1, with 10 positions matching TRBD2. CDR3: CASSRSGRANEQFF. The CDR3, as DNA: TGTGCCAGCAGCCGGAGCGGGAGGGCGAATGAGCAGTTCTTC.